The rows below give T cell receptor beta chains drawn from one sample of a study of blood T cell repertoires in COVID-19. The table came from immunoSEQ multiplex PCR; TCRdb's copy has only in-frame clones and leaves some out. The repertoire holds 180,000 or so clones, with 85% to 90% as singletons. Sequences were obtained from peripheral blood. The source is a person aged 70 to 80 with COVID-19, enrolled during active disease. Each CDR3 is given with its conserved first and last residue.

v_gene: TRBV7-2; j_gene: TRBJ2-1; CDR3aa: CASSSGAGSYNEQFF
v_gene: TRBV6-6; j_gene: TRBJ1-5; CDR3aa: CASSGDIQNQPQHF
v_gene: TRBV27; j_gene: TRBJ1-1; CDR3aa: CASSPSTGVNTEAFF
v_gene: TRBV5-1; j_gene: TRBJ1-2; CDR3aa: CASSLDGSYGYTF
v_gene: TRBV19; j_gene: TRBJ2-2; CDR3aa: CASSIPGLTGELFF
v_gene: TRBV29-1; j_gene: TRBJ2-3; CDR3aa: CSAYLAGGDTQYF
v_gene: TRBV6-5; j_gene: TRBJ1-6; CDR3aa: CASSYDRGLPSPLHF
v_gene: TRBV19; j_gene: TRBJ1-2; CDR3aa: CASGRDLYGYTF
v_gene: TRBV5-8; j_gene: TRBJ2-7; CDR3aa: CASRPGTATHYEQYF
v_gene: TRBV2; j_gene: TRBJ2-1; CDR3aa: CASSAYGYNEQFF
v_gene: TRBV6-5; j_gene: TRBJ1-1; CDR3aa: CASSYQGNTEAFF
v_gene: TRBV11-2; j_gene: TRBJ1-5; CDR3aa: CASSSQGSDQPQHF
v_gene: TRBV12-3/TRBV12-4; j_gene: TRBJ2-1; CDR3aa: CASRQGAYNEQFF
v_gene: TRBV3-1/TRBV3-2; j_gene: TRBJ2-2; CDR3aa: CASIGAAGELFF
v_gene: TRBV6-5; j_gene: TRBJ1-2; CDR3aa: CASHRDNYGYTF